The 3 T cell receptor beta chains below all came from one sample that was sequenced in a study of control samples from healthy donors and cancer patients. The protocol was immunoSEQ multiplex PCR, while the TCRdb copy is restricted to in-frame clones and leaves out a portion. The profile covers 100,000 to 150,000 clones, with over 85% appearing a single time and roughly 7.8% taken by the ten largest. What was sequenced was PBMCs. Every receptor here comes from a man aged 50 or older with head and neck cancer.

This clone has more than one count but fewer than ten. The V gene is TRBV7-2, the J gene TRBJ1-3, with a possible D match to TRBD1 (6 bases). The CDR3 consists of 15 residues. Trimming shortened V by 2 bases and J by 2 bases, and 10 bases separated the two germline ends. Germline loops: CDR1 SGHTA, CDR2 FQGNSA. CDR3 coding DNA: TGTGCCAGCAGCTTAACAGGGATCACTGGAAACACCATATATTTT. Translated: CASSLTGITGNTIYF.

The chain couples TRBV5-1 to TRBJ2-5; 7 bases align to TRBD1. This CDR3 is 19 amino acids long. The ends lost 4 bases at V and 0 bases at J; junction bases unmatched: 18. Germline V gene sequence: CDR1 SGHRS, CDR2 YFSETQ. In DNA form, the CDR3 reads TGCGCCAGCAGCCTCGCGCCACCTACAGGGGCCCTCTACCAAGAGACCCAGTACTTC. Amino acid sequence: CASSLAPPTGALYQETQYF.

With regard to this clone: The sample has other DNA sequences that encode this CDR3 too. V usage is TRBV5-1 and J usage is TRBJ2-7, with D perhaps TRBD2 (8 bases). The CDR3 has 15 amino acids. Germline lookup yields CDR1 SGHRS and CDR2 YFSETQ. The V end lost 4 bases, the J end lost 5 bases, and 19 bases lay between the germline ends. The CDR3 region is CASSTRGAGGDEQYF. CDR3 nucleotide sequence: TGCGCCAGCAGCACCAGGGGGGCGGGGGGCGACGAGCAGTACTTC.